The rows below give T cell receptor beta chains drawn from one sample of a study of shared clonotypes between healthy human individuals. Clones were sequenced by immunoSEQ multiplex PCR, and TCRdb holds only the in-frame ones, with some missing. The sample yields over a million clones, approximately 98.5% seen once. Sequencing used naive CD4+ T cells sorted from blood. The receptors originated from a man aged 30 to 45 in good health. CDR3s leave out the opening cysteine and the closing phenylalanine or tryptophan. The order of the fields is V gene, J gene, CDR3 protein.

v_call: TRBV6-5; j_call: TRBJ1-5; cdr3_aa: ASSRTGNQPQH
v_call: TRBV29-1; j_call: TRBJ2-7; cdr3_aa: SAAGQGTYEQY
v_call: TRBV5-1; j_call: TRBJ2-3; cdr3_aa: ASSLFAGGDADTQY
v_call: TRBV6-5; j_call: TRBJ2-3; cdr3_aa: ASSAGHFTDTQY
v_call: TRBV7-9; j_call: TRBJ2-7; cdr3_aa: ASTPRGGEQY
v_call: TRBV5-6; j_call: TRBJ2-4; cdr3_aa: ASSLWLRQNIQY
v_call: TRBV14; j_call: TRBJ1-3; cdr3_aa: ASSQEGRDSGNTIY
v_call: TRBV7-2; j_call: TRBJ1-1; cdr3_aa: ASSPWTGGMNTEAF
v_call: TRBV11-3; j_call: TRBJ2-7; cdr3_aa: ASSPKGVDRGYEQY
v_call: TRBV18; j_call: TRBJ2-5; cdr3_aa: ASSPGSGRGETQY
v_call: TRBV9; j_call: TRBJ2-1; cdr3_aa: ASSVSGRAAFNEQF
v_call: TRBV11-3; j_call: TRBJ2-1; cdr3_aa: ASSLRLAGGYNEQF
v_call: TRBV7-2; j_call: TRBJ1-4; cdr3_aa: ASSYSGQGNEKLF
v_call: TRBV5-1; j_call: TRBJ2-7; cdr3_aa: ASSLYGGIGAQGYEQY
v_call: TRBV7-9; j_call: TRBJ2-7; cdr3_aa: ASSPGLPSNEQY
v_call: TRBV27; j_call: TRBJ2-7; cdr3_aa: ASTGTSGIYEQY
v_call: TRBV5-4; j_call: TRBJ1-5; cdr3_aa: ASSLAGGGNQPQH
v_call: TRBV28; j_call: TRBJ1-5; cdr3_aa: ASRTGPRTGGAKPQH
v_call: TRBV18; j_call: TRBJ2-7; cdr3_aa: ASSPPTYEQY
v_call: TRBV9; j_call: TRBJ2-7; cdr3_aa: ASSVGSESSREQY
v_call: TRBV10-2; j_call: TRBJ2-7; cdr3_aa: ASSVRPGTSGTFSYEQY
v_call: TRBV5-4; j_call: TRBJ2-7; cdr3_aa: ASSWGTSGRLYEQY
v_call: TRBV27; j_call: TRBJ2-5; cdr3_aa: ASSLGSGRASETQY
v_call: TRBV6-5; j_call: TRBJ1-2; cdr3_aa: ASTRDRIYGYT
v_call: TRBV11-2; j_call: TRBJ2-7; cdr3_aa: ASSLVQAYEQY
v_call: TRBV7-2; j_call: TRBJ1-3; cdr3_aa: ASSPELISGNTIY
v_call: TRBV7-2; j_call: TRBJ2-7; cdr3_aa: ASSLAGTSGRGYEQY
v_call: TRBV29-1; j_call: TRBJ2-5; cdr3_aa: SVAFSQETQY
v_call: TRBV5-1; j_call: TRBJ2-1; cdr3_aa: ASSLAGTGWNEQF
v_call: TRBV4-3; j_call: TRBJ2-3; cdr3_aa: ASSQDSRTDTQY
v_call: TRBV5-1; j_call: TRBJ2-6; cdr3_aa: ASSLGAFASNVLT
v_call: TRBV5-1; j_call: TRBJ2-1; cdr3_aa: ASSLEARESYNEQF
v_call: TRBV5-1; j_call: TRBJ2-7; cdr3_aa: ASIPTPGQLPNEQY
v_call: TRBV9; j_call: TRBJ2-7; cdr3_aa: ASSVEGSGGFQY
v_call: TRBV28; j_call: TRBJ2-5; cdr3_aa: ASQEVSLAETQY
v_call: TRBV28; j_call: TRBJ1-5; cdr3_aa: ASSLQGQPQH
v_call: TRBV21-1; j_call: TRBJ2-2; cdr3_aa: ASTIDRDTGELF
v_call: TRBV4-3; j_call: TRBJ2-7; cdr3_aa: ASSQRQGIPYEQY
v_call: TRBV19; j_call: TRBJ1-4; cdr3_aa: ASTDRGIEKLF
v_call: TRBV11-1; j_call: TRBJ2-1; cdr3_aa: ASSSGTGSDEQF
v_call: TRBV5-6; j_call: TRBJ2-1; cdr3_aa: ASSLRPWTNYNEQF
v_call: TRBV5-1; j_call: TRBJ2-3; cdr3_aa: ASSLVSPSNTDTQY
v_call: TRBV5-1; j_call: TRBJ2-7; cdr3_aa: ASKGTGVYEQY
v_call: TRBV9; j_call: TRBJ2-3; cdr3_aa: ASSTSPGLAGPIDTQY
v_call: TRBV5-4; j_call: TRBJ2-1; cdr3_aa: ASSLAGRGAYNEQF
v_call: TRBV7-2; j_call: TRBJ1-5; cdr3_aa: ASSFGTGNQPQH
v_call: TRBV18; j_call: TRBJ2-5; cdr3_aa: ASSPGTGETQY
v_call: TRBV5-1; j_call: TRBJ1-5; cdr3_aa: ASSLDTNQPQH
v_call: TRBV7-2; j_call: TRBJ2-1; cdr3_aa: ASSLTPRREQF
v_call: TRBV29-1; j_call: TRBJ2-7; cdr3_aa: SVESRVGGEQY
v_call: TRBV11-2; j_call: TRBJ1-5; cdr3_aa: ASSLEGADNQPQH
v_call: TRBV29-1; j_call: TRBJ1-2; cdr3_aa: SVAGPGNNYGYT
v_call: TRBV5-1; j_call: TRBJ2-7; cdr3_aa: ASSAYRGTYEQY
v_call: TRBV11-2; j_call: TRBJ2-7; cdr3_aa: ASSLYGGRTYEQY